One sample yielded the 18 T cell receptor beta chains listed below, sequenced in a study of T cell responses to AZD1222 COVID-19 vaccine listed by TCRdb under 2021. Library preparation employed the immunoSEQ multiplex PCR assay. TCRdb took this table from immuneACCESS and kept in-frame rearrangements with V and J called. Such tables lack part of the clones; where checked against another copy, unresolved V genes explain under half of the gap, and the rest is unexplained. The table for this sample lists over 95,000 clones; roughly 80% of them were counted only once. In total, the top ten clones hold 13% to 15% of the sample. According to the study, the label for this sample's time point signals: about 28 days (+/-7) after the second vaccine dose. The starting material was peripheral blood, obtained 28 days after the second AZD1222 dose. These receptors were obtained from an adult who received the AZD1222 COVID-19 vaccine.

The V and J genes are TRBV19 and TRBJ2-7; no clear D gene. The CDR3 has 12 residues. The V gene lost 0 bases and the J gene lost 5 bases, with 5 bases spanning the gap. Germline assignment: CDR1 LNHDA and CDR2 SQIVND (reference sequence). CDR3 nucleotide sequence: TGTGCCAGTAGTATAGAGGGGAACGAGCAGTACTTC. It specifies CASSIEGNEQYF.

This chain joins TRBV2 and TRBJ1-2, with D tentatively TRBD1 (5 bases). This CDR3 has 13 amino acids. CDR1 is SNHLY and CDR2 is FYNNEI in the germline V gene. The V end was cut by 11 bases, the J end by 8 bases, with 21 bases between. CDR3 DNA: TGTGCCTGCGCCGGGACTGCACTAGGAGGCTACACCTTC. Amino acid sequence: CACAGTALGGYTF. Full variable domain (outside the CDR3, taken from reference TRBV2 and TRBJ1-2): EPEVTQTPSHQVTQMGQEVILRCVPISNHLYFYWYRQILGQKVEFLVSFYNNEISEKSEIFDDQFSVERPDGSNFTLKIRSTKLEDSAMYFCACAGTALGGYTFGSGTRLTVV.

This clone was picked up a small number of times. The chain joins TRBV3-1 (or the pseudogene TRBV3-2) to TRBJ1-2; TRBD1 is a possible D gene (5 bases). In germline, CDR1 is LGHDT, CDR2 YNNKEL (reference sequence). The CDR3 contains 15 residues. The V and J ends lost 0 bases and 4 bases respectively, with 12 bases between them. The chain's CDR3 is CASSQEGGEIYGYTF. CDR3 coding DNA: TGTGCCAGCAGCCAAGAAGGAGGGGAGATCTATGGCTACACCTTC.

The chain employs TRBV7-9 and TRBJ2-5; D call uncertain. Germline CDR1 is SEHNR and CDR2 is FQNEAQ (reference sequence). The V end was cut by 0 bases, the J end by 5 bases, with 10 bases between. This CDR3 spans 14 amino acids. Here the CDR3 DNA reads TGTGCCAGCAGCTTAGCGCTCTTGTTGGAGACCCAGTACTTC. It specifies CASSLALLLETQYF.

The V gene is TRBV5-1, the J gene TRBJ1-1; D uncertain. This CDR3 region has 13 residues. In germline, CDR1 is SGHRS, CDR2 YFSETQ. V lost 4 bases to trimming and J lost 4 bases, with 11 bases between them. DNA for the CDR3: TGCGCCAGCAGCCTCGGCCCGGTCACTGAAGCTTTCTTT. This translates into CASSLGPVTEAFF.

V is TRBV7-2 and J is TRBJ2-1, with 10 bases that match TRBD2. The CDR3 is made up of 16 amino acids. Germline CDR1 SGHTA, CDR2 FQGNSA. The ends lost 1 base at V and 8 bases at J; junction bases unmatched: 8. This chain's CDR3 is CASSLVASGSSDEQFF. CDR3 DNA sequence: TGTGCCAGCAGCTTAGTGGCTAGCGGGAGCTCCGATGAGCAGTTCTTC.

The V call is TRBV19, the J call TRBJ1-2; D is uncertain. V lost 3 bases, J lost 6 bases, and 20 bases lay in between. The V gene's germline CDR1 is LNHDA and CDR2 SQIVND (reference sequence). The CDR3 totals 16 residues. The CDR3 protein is CASSIQGIRVYDGYTF. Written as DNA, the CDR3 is TGTGCCAGTAGTATTCAAGGGATAAGGGTGTATGATGGCTACACCTTC.

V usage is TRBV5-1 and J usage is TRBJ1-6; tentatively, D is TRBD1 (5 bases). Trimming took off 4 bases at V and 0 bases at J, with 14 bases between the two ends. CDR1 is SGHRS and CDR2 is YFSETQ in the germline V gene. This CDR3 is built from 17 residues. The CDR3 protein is CASSRDVRSSYNSPLHF. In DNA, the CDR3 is TGCGCCAGCAGCCGGGACGTCCGAAGCTCCTATAATTCACCCCTCCACTTT.

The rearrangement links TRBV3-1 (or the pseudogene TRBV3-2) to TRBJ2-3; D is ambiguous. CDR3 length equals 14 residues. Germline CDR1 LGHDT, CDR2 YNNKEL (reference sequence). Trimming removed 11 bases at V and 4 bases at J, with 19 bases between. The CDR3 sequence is CACSVNAAPDTQYF. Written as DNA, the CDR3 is TGTGCCTGCTCTGTGAACGCGGCGCCAGATACGCAGTATTTT.

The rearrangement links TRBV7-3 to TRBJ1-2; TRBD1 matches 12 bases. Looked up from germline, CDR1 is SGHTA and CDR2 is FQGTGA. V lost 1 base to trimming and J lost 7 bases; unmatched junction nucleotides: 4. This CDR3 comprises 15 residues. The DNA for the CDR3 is TGTGCCAGCAGCTTAAGAGGGGGACAGGGGGCTGGCTACACCTTC. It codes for CASSLRGGQGAGYTF.

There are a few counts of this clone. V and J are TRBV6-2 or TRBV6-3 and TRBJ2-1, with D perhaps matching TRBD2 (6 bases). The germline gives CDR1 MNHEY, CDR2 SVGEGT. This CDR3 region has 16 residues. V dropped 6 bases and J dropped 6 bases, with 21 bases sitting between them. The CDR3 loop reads CASSPTSQRRGNEQFF. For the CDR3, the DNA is TGTGCCAGCAGCCCTACTAGCCAAAGGAGAGGCAATGAGCAGTTCTTC.

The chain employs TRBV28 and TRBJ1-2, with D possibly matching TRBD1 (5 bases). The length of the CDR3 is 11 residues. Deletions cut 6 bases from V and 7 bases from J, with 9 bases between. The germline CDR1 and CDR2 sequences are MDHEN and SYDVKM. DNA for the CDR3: TGTGCCAGCAGGCCGACAGTTGGCTACACCTTC. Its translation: CASRPTVGYTF.

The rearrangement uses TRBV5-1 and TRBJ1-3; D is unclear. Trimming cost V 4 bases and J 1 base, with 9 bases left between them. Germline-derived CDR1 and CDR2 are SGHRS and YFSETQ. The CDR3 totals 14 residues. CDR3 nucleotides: TGCGCCAGCAGCCCCTGGTTGTCTGGAAACACCATATATTTT. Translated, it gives CASSPWLSGNTIYF.

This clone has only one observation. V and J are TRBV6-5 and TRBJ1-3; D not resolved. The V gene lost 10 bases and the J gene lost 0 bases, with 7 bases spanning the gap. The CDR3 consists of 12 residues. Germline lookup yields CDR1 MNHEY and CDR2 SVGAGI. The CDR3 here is CATIPSGNTIYF. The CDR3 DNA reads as TGTGCCACCATCCCCTCTGGAAACACCATATATTTT.

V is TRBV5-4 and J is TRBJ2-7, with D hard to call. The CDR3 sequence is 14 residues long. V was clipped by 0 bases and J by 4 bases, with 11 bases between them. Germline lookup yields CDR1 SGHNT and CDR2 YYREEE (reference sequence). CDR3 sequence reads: CASSLEVTRYEQYF. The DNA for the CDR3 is TGTGCCAGCAGCTTGGAGGTGACGAGGTACGAGCAGTACTTC.

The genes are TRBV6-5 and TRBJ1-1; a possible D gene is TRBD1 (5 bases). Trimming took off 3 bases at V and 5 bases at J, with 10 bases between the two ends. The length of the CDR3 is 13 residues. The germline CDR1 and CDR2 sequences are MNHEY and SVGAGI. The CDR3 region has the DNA TGTGCCAGCAGTTATACAGGCAAGACTGAAGCTTTCTTT. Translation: CASSYTGKTEAFF.

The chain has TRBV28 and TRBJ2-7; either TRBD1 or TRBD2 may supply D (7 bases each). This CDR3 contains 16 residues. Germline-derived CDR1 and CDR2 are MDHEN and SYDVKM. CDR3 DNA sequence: TGTGCTACCAGGGGGGGAGGACTGGTCCTCAACTACGAGCAGTACTTC. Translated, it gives CATRGGGLVLNYEQYF.

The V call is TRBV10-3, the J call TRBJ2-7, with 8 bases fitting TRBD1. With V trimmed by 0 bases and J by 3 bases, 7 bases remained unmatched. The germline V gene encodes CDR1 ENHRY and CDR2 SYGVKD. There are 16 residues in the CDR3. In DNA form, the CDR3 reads TGTGCCATCAGTGAGTCCGGGACAGGTGGTGGCTACGAGCAGTACTTC. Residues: CAISESGTGGGYEQYF.